Only a few counts were recorded for the clone carrying this T cell receptor (beta chain). Germline CDR1 WSHSY, CDR2 SAAADI. Deletions cut 5 bases from V and 3 bases from J, with 10 bases between. CDR3 length: 13 residues. Via MiXCR, TCRdb re-called the 5' RACE reads, giving one row per CDR3 protein. The repertoire holds 610,000 or so distinct CDR3 sequences, with roughly an eighth as singletons. The sample originates from a study of T cells after yellow fever vaccination. The clonotype originates from a man under 40 who received the YFV17D yellow fever vaccine. This chain links TRBV10-2 with TRBJ1-2; no reliable D call. The sample here was PBMCs, taken on the day of the yellow fever booster vaccination. The CDR3 DNA is TGCGCCAGCAGTACTTCAGAATACTATGGCTACACCTTC. It specifies CASSTSEYYGYTF.